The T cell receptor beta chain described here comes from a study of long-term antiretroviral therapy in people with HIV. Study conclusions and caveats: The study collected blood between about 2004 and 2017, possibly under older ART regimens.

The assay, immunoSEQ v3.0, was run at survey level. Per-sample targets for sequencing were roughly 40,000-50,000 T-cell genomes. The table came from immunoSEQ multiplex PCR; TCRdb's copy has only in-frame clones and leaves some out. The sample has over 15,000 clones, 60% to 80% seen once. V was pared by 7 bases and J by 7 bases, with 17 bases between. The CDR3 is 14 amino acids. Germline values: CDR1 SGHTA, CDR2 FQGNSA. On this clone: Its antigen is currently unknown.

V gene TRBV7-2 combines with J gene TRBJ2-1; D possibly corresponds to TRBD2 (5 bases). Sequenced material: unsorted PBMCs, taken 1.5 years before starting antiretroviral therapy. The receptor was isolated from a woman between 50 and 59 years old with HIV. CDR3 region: CASILNAGGNEQFF. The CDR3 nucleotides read TGTGCCAGCATACTCAACGCGGGCGGGAATGAGCAGTTCTTC.